The clone carrying this T cell receptor (beta chain) has just a few counts. The target antigen is unknown. The data stem from a study of T cell repertoires in cytomegalovirus infection. Study-level information: Based on public TCR beta signatures, there were indications of CMV infection and of a matching HLA type.

Trimming cost V 9 bases and J 7 bases; bases outside gene matches: 7. The CDR3 runs 13 residues. MiXCR was run by TCRdb on the reads, yielding one entry per CDR3 protein. Here the sample spans 200,000 to 300,000 distinct CDR3 sequences, around 15% being singletons. Regarding the study as a whole: CMV-specific TCR beta clonotypes restricted by HLA-C dominated the ex vivo response. Cumulative public TCR beta family frequency identified CMV carriers with the relevant HLA.

The TCR comes from a human donor in good health (CMV status not recorded). Some clones in this sample may be carry-over from other donors' samples. The sample was PBMCs. The gene calls are TRBV12-3 or TRBV12-4 and TRBJ2-7; 12 bases match TRBD2. The CDR3 coding sequence is TGTGCCAGTGGACTAGCGGGGCATAGAGAGCAGTACTTC. Residues: CASGLAGHREQYF.